This is a list of T cell receptor beta chains from one sample in a study of regulatory T cells in long-lasting Graves disease. Using its own MiXCR run on the multiplex PCR reads, TCRdb lists one record per CDR3 protein. The sample lists about 400,000 distinct CDR3 sequences, roughly 17% occurring once. These records were also assigned to another study, of T cells in Graves' hyperthyroidism and ophthalmopathy.

The sequencing used peripheral blood mononuclear cells (PBMCs), collected at new diagnosis, from a patient treated with antithyroid drugs. The origin of the receptors is a young woman with Graves disease. CDR3s include the opening cysteine and the closing phenylalanine or tryptophan. The order of the fields is clone size, D gene, J gene, V gene, CDR3 DNA, CDR3 protein. A D gene is named only where the DNA matches it firmly. Clone size is given for some rows only: seen once, a few or many times, or a class if the clone is expanded.

few TRBD1 TRBJ2-5 TRBV24-1 TGTGCCACCAGTGGGGACAGGGTAGAGACCCAGTACTTC CATSGDRVETQYF
many TRBD2 TRBJ2-1 TRBV11-2 TGTGCCAGCAGCTCGACGAGCGGGAGTCAAAATGAGCAGTTCTTC CASSSTSGSQNEQFF
NA NA TRBJ2-7 TRBV20-1 TGCAGTCCATACTCAGGGGGGACCTACGAGCAGTACTTC CSPYSGGTYEQYF
many NA TRBJ1-2 TRBV11-2 TGTGCCAGCACCCCAGGGGTGGGGGGGGGTGGCTACACCTTC CASTPGVGGGGYTF
many NA TRBJ2-1 TRBV10-3 TGTGCCATCAGGAGTGCAGGGGCCCCCAATGAGCAGTTCTTC CAIRSAGAPNEQFF
few NA TRBJ1-2 TRBV9 TGTGCCAGCAGCGTAGATTTAAGGGGTGGTGGCTACACCTTC CASSVDLRGGGYTF
many TRBD2 TRBJ2-3 TRBV6-1 TGTGCCAGCAGTGAAAGGCGTGGGACTAGCAAAGATACGCAGTATTTT CASSERRGTSKDTQYF
NA TRBD2 TRBJ2-3 TRBV20-1 TGCAGTGCTAAAGTGGGAGGGCCGGCGCTGGATACGCAGTATTTT CSAKVGGPALDTQYF
many TRBD1 TRBJ2-7 TRBV2 TGTGCCAGCAGTCCCCGGGACAGGCTTACGCAGCAGTACTTC CASSPRDRLTQQYF
many NA TRBJ2-7 TRBV5-1 TGTGCCAGCAGCTTAGGTGGGCAGCTCTACGAGCAGTACTTC CASSLGGQLYEQYF
many NA TRBJ1-2 TRBV11-3 TGTGCCAGCAGCTTAACCGGAGGGGACGGCTACACCTTC CASSLTGGDGYTF
many NA TRBJ1-4 TRBV28 TGTGCCAGCAGTACCCTGCGGGGCTCTCTCGAAAAACTGTTTTTT CASSTLRGSLEKLFF
many NA TRBJ2-1 TRBV12-3/TRBV12-4 TGTGCCAGCGGGCGGAGGGGGAATGAGCAGTTCTTC CASGRRGNEQFF
few TRBD1 TRBJ2-1 TRBV24-1 TGTGCCACCAGTCACAGGACAGGGAGGAATGAGCAGTTCTTC CATSHRTGRNEQFF
NA NA TRBJ2-1 TRBV11-2 TGTGCCAGCAGCACCTCCGGGACCCTAAATGAGCAGTTCTTC CASSTSGTLNEQFF
NA NA TRBJ1-2 TRBV7-2 TGTGCCAGCAGCACCCCGACAGGATTCTATGGCTACACCTTC CASSTPTGFYGYTF
few TRBD1 TRBJ2-5 TRBV7-6 TGTGCCAGCAGCGTCGGGACAGGGCCTCAAGAGACCCAGTACTTC CASSVGTGPQETQYF
many TRBD1 TRBJ2-3 TRBV10-3 TGTGCCATCAGTACAGGGGGCTCAGATACGCAGTATTTT CAISTGGSDTQYF
NA NA TRBJ1-4 TRBV5-5 TGTGCCAGCAGCTTGGGTGCAGGGAACGAAAAACTGTTTTTT CASSLGAGNEKLFF
many NA TRBJ1-4 TRBV2 TGTGCCAGCTCCCGGTTCAATGAAAAACTGTTTTTT CASSRFNEKLFF
many NA TRBJ2-7 TRBV28 TGTGCCAGCAGTTTACAAGCCCCCGGAAGGCACGAGCAGTACTTC CASSLQAPGRHEQYF
many NA TRBJ2-2 TRBV20-1 TGCAGTGCTAGCGGTTTAGCGAACACCGGGGAGCTGTTTTTT CSASGLANTGELFF
NA NA TRBJ1-2 TRBV6-1 TGTGCCAGCTCTGAACCACTATATGGCTACACCTTC CASSEPLYGYTF
NA TRBD1 TRBJ1-3 TRBV11-2 TGTGCCAGCAGCTTAGATGGGACAGACAATATCTCTGGAAACACCATATATTTT CASSLDGTDNISGNTIYF
many NA TRBJ1-4 TRBV11-2 TGTGCCAGCAGTTCTCTCCAGGGTGAAAAACTGTTTTTT CASSSLQGEKLFF
many NA TRBJ2-7 TRBV5-1 TGCGCCAGCAGGGACCTCTACGAGCAGTACTTC CASRDLYEQYF
NA TRBD1 TRBJ1-6 TRBV20-1 TGCAGTGCTAGAGACGAGACAGGGTATAATTCACCCCTCCACTTT CSARDETGYNSPLHF
NA NA TRBJ2-2 TRBV7-3 TGTGCCAGCAGCTTAACGCCGGGGACCGGGGAGCTGTTTTTT CASSLTPGTGELFF
many NA TRBJ1-5 TRBV28 TGTGCCACCGTGGAGCAGGGACGGTTGGGGCAGCCCCAGCATTTT CATVEQGRLGQPQHF
NA TRBD1 TRBJ2-1 TRBV19 TGTGCCAGTAGTATAGCCGAGGGACAGGGGCCCTACAATGAGCAGTCCTTC CASSIAEGQGPYNEQSF
many NA TRBJ1-3 TRBV6-2/TRBV6-3 TGTGCCAGCAGTTACGCGGTGGTGGGGGATATTGGAAACACCATATATTTT CASSYAVVGDIGNTIYF
NA TRBD1 TRBJ1-1 TRBV11-1 TGCGCCAGCAGCTTGGGGGCAGGGGGAATGGGCACTGAAGCTTTCTTT CASSLGAGGMGTEAFF
NA NA TRBJ2-3 TRBV28 TGTGCCAGCATCTCCGTAGATACGCAGTATTTT CASISVDTQYF
few NA TRBJ1-2 TRBV28 TGTGCCAGCAGTTTATATGGAGAAACCAACTATGGCTACACCTTC CASSLYGETNYGYTF
many TRBD1 TRBJ2-1 TRBV30 TGTGCCTGGAGTGCCACAGACAGGGTAAATGAGCAGTTCTTC CAWSATDRVNEQFF
few TRBD2 TRBJ2-3 TRBV20-1 TGCAGTGCTAGAGAGCCTAGCGGCTACACAGATACGCAGTATTTT CSAREPSGYTDTQYF
many NA TRBJ2-2 TRBV6-1 TGTGCCAGCAGTGAAGCCCCGGGAAACACCGGGGAGCTGTTTTTT CASSEAPGNTGELFF
many TRBD2 TRBJ2-1 TRBV6-1 TGTGCCAGCAGACCCGAAAGCGGGAGAGCGTACAATGAGCAGTTCTTC CASRPESGRAYNEQFF
many TRBD1 TRBJ2-7 TRBV5-1 TGCGCCAGCAGCTTTGGCGACAGGGTTCCCTACGAGCAGTACTTC CASSFGDRVPYEQYF
few NA TRBJ2-1 TRBV12-3/TRBV12-4 TGTGCCAGCGCTTTCAGCGGGCCTGAGCAGTTCTTC CASAFSGPEQFF
many NA TRBJ1-2 TRBV5-5 TGTGCCAGCAGCAAGACAGGCCGCTATGGCTACACCTTC CASSKTGRYGYTF
many NA TRBJ2-1 TRBV29-1 TGCAGCGTTGAGGTGGAGGGGATACTAAATGAGCAGTTCTTC CSVEVEGILNEQFF
NA TRBD1 TRBJ1-2 TRBV24-1 TGTGCCACCACGACAGGGGTCGTCTATGGCTACACCTTC CATTTGVVYGYTF
many NA TRBJ2-1 TRBV9 TGTGCCAGCAGTCCCGGGGGGCGGCGCTACAATGAGCAGTTCTTC CASSPGGRRYNEQFF